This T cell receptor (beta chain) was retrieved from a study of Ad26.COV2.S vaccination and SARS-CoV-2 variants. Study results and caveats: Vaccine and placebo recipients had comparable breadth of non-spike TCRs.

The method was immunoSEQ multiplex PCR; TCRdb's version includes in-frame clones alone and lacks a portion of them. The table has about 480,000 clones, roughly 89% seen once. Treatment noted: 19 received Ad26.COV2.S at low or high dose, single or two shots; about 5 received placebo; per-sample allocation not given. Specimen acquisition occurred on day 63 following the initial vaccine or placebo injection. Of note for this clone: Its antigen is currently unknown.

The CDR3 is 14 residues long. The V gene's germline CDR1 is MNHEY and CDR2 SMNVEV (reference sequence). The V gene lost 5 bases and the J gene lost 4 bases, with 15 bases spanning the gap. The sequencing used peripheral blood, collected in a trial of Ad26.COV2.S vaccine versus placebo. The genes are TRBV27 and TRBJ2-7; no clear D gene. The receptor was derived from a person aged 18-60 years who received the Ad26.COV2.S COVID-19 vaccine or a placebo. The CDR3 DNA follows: TGTGCCAGCAGTCTTGCGGTAGCCGCATACGAGCAGTACTTC. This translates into CASSLAVAAYEQYF.